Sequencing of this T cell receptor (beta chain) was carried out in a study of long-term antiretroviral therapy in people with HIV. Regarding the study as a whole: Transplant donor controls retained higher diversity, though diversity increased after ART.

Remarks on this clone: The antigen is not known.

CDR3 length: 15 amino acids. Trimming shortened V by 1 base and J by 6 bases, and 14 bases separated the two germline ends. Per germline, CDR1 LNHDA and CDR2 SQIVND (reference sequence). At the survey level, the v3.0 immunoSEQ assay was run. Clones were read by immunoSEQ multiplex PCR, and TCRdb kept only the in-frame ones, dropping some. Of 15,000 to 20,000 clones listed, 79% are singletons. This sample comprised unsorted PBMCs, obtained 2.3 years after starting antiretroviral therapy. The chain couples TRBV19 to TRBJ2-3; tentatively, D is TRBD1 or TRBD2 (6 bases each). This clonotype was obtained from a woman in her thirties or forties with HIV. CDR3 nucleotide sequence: TGTGCCAGTAGTATAGGGGGGGCAAGGGGCGATACGCAGTATTTT. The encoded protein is CASSIGGARGDTQYF.